What follows are 6 T cell receptor beta chains derived from one specimen sequenced in a study of blood T cell repertoires in COVID-19. Only in-frame clones appear in the TCRdb table, and some are missing; sequencing was by immunoSEQ multiplex PCR. The sample consists of about 150,000 clones, roughly 83% of them appearing once. Sequencing was done on a sample of peripheral blood. These receptors were obtained from a woman aged 55-69 years with acute or convalescent COVID-19.

V is TRBV4-2 and J is TRBJ2-3, with TRBD2 matching 11 bases. This CDR3 contains 17 residues. CDR1 and CDR2 (germline): LGHNA, YNFKEQ. With V trimmed by 1 base and J by 5 bases, 8 bases remained unmatched. The CDR3 reads CASSQVLAGGQGDTQYF. CDR3 in DNA: TGTGCCAGCAGCCAAGTATTAGCGGGGGGGCAGGGAGATACGCAGTATTTT.

The CDR3 bases are TGTGCCAGCAGCTCTATCGTTTCTAGCGGGGGCACAGATACGCAGTATTTT. This gives the protein CASSSIVSSGGTDTQYF. The chain links TRBV5-5 to TRBJ2-3; 9 bases are a match to TRBD2. Germline loops: CDR1 SGHKS, CDR2 YYEKEE (reference sequence). The CDR3 covers 17 residues. Trimming at V came to 3 bases and at J to 1 base, leaving 9 bases not matched to a gene. Drawing the rest from reference TRBV5-5 and TRBJ2-3, the complete variable domain is DAGVTQSPTHLIKTRGQQVTLRCSPISGHKSVSWYQQVLGQGPQFIFQYYEKEERGRGNFPDRFSARQFPNYSSELNVNALLLGDSALYLCASSSIVSSGGTDTQYFGPGTRLTVL.

The V and J genes are TRBV3-1 (or the pseudogene TRBV3-2) and TRBJ1-3; TRBD1 matches 9 bases. With 2 bases clipped from V and 7 bases from J, the junction kept 9 bases outside the gene matches. Per germline, CDR1 LGHDT and CDR2 YNNKEL (reference sequence). The CDR3 is 16 amino acids. This CDR3 reads CASSQLLGQGENTIYF. In DNA, the CDR3 is TGTGCCAGCAGCCAACTCCTGGGACAGGGAGAGAACACCATATATTTT.

Concerning this clone itself: The junction and the germline gene differ at one end; a read error may be behind it. This chain joins TRBV6-5 and TRBJ1-5; D is undetermined. This CDR3 is built from 14 residues. Germline V gene data show CDR1 as MNHEY and CDR2 as SVGAGI. CDR3 in DNA: TGTGCCAGCAGTGACTCCGGGTCTGATCAGCCCCAGCATTTT. Translating it yields CASSDSGSDQPQHF.

This chain joins TRBV11-2 and TRBJ2-3; D unresolved. The germline V and J ends were trimmed by 6 bases and 4 bases, with 8 bases remaining between them. The V gene's germline CDR1 is SGHAT and CDR2 FQNNGV. The CDR3 is 12 amino acids. The CDR3 spells CASSFSADTQYF. The CDR3 nucleotides read TGTGCCAGCAGTTTTAGTGCAGATACGCAGTATTTT.

The J gene is TRBJ2-4, the V gene TRBV5-6; 9 bases line up with TRBD1. CDR1 is SGHDT, CDR2 YYEEEE, per germline. The V gene end was trimmed by 4 bases and the J gene end by 7 bases; junction bases not matched to a gene: 9. The CDR3 sequence is 15 residues long. This CDR3 is CASSRDRARRNIQYF. The CDR3 DNA reads TGTGCCAGCAGCCGGGACAGGGCCAGGCGGAACATTCAGTACTTC.